This TCR beta chain was recovered during a study of T cells after yellow fever vaccination. Overall study: Fractions of low cell number were prepared using SMART-Seq v4 Ultra Low Input. Study outcomes and limitations: Weaker in magnitude, the secondary response showed a faster peak on day 5 versus 15.

5'RACE template switching added a universal primer site and UMIs to TCR cDNA. TCRdb reanalysed the 5' RACE reads using MiXCR and keeps one entry per CDR3 protein. This table holds about 25,000 distinct CDR3 sequences, less than 3.5% found once. This clonotype was seen many times. Trimming cost V 6 bases and J 7 bases; bases outside gene matches: 9. CDR3 length: 15 residues. Germline V CDR1 and CDR2: SGHAT, FQNNGV. The chain joins TRBV11-2 to TRBJ1-6; 7 bases are shared with TRBD1. The input for sequencing was PBMCs, either bulk or a sorted T-cell subset (CD4+, CD8+, memory, or dextramer-sorted; not recorded which), taken about 41 days after the first yellow fever vaccination. This clonotype was sampled from a man aged 18-30 years who received the YFV17D yellow fever vaccine. The CDR3 nucleotides read TGTGCCAGCAGTCCAAGCGCGACAGGGAATTCACCCCTCCACTTT. Protein: CASSPSATGNSPLHF.